This section outlines one TCR beta chain sequence together with its context. This sample is drawn from a study of metastatic and nonmetastatic thyroid tumors. Treatment of any kind had been given to no patient before thyroid surgery. TCRdb reanalyzed the PCR reads with MiXCR. The table has about 14,000 clones, 20% to 30% seen once. This receptor was identified in a female donor with papillary thyroid cancer or a benign thyroid nodule (not recorded which). Some clones in this sample may be carry-over from other donors' samples. The source material was tumor tissue.

CDR3 in DNA: TGTGCCAGCACCCCCATGAACACCGGGGAGCTGTTTTTT. Translation gives CASTPMNTGELFF. The V call is TRBV12-3 or TRBV12-4, the J call TRBJ2-2; D remains ambiguous. Trimming took off 7 bases at V and 1 base at J, with 7 bases between the two ends. The CDR3 is 13 amino acids.